The 10 T cell receptor beta chains in this list originate from one sample, sequenced in a study of T cells in Graves' hyperthyroidism and ophthalmopathy. The investigators amplified TCR beta CDR3 regions from RNA transcripts. When the TCR CDR3 underwent first-round RT-PCR, the HTBI primer set was used. MiXCR was run by TCRdb on the multiplex PCR reads, yielding one entry per CDR3 protein. The sample consists of about 270,000 distinct CDR3 sequences, roughly a quarter of them appearing once. The sequenced sample was blood. The receptors shown here come from a woman aged 40 to 50 with Graves' ophthalmopathy.

This clonotype was seen repeatedly, ten times or more. The chain joins TRBV19 to TRBJ1-2; D possibly corresponds to TRBD1 (5 bases). CDR1 is LNHDA and CDR2 is SQIVND in the germline V gene (reference sequence). This CDR3 has 21 residues. Between the trimmed V and J ends, which lost 5 bases and 1 base, there was a span of 32 bases. This chain's CDR3 is CASSSTIGSRDGAEFNYGYTF. Here the CDR3 DNA reads TGTGCCAGTAGTTCTACCATAGGGAGCCGGGACGGCGCTGAATTTAACTATGGCTACACCTTC.

The rearrangement joins TRBV27 to TRBJ2-5, with 8 bases fitting TRBD1. The CDR3 totals 15 residues. With 4 bases clipped from V and 5 bases from J, the junction kept 9 bases outside the gene matches. Germline assignment: CDR1 MNHEY and CDR2 SMNVEV (reference sequence). The CDR3 DNA is TGTGCCAGCAGTTCTCGGACAGGGCGGGTGGAGACCCAGTACTTC. It specifies CASSSRTGRVETQYF.

The chain couples TRBV20-1 to TRBJ2-7; TRBD2 is a possible D gene (6 bases). The CDR3 is made up of 16 amino acids. CDR1 and CDR2 (germline): DFQATT, SNEGSKA (reference sequence). V lost 2 bases and J lost 3, with 20 bases in between. The CDR3 loop is CSARPLGLGGVYEQYF. Written as DNA, the CDR3 is TGCAGTGCTAGACCCCTGGGACTCGGAGGAGTCTACGAGCAGTACTTC.

This clonotype was seen repeatedly, ten times or more. The gene calls are TRBV5-1 and TRBJ2-7, with a tentative D call TRBD2 (5 bases). This CDR3 has 13 amino acids. Germline V gives CDR1 SGHRS, CDR2 YFSETQ. Trimming cost V 2 bases and J 3 bases, with 9 bases left between them. The chain's CDR3 is CASSFHGNYEQYF. CDR3 coding DNA: TGCGCCAGCAGCTTCCACGGGAACTACGAGCAGTACTTC.

A few counts support this clonotype. The J gene is TRBJ1-5, the V gene TRBV18; 7 bases are shared with TRBD1. CDR1 and CDR2 from the germline V gene are KGHSH and LQKENI. J lost 1 base, V lost 2 bases, and 5 bases had no gene match. This CDR3 is 16 amino acids long. In DNA form, the CDR3 reads TGTGCCAGCTCACCAGGAGAGGGGGCCAGCAATCAGCCCCAGCATTTT. Its translation is CASSPGEGASNQPQHF.

The rearrangement links TRBV2 to TRBJ1-1; D is undetermined. Germline V gene data show CDR1 as SNHLY and CDR2 as FYNNEI. Trimming removed 3 bases from V and 1 base from J, with 6 bases in between. CDR3 length: 13 amino acids. CDR3 DNA: TGTGCCAGCAGTGACCCCACGAACACTGAAGCTTTCTTT. It yields the protein CASSDPTNTEAFF.

This clonotype was seen at least ten times. This rearrangement joins TRBV7-2 to TRBJ1-2, with a tentative D call TRBD1 (5 bases). The CDR3 loop spans 13 amino acids. Germline-derived CDR1 and CDR2 are SGHTA and FQGNSA. Trimming removed 3 bases from V and 4 bases from J, with 9 bases in between. CDR3 in amino acids: CASSFRGGYGYTF. CDR3 coding DNA: TGTGCCAGCAGCTTTCGGGGGGGCTATGGCTACACCTTC.

In its sample, this clonotype was seen many times. The rearrangement joins TRBV28 to TRBJ1-1, with D perhaps matching TRBD1 (6 bases). This CDR3 is built from 14 residues. Germline CDR1 reads MDHEN; CDR2 reads SYDVKM. The V and J ends lost 4 bases and 0 bases respectively, with 9 bases between them. CDR3 sequence reads: CASSSGTLNTEAFF. The CDR3 DNA follows: TGTGCCAGCAGTTCCGGGACACTGAACACTGAAGCTTTCTTT.

The table lists this clonotype with a few counts. This rearrangement joins TRBV28 to TRBJ2-5; 10 positions match TRBD1. With 2 bases clipped from V and 7 bases from J, the junction kept 4 bases outside the gene matches. This CDR3 comprises 14 residues. The germline V gene has CDR1 MDHEN and CDR2 SYDVKM. This chain's CDR3 is CASSLGTGVGTQYF. The CDR3 DNA reads as TGTGCCAGCAGTTTAGGGACAGGGGTCGGGACCCAGTACTTC.

The table lists this clonotype with many counts. The rearrangement uses TRBV29-1 and TRBJ2-7; D tentatively fits TRBD1 or TRBD2 (5 bases each). Deletions cut 1 base from V and 7 bases from J, with 14 bases between. This CDR3 contains 13 residues. Germline V CDR1 and CDR2: SQVTM, ANQGSEA. The DNA of the CDR3 is TGCAGCGTTGAAGGCTACCAGGGACCTGAGCAGTACTTC. It specifies CSVEGYQGPEQYF.